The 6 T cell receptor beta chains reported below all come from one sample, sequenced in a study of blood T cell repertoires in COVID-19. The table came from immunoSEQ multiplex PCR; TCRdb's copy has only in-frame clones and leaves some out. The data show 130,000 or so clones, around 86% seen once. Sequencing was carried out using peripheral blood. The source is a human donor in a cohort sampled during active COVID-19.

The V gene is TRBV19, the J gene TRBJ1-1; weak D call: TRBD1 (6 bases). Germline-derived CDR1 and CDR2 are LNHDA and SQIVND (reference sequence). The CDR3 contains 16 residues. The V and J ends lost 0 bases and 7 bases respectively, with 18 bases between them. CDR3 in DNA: TGTGCCAGTAGTATAGATGGGCAGGGGCTGGGGAATGAAGCTTTCTTT. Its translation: CASSIDGQGLGNEAFF.

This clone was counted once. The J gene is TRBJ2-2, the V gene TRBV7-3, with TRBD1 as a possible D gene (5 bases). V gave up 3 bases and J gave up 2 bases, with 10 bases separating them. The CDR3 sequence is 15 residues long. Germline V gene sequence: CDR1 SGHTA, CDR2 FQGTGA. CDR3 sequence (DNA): TGTGCCAGCAGCTTCGCAGGGTCAAACACCGGGGAGCTGTTTTTT. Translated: CASSFAGSNTGELFF.

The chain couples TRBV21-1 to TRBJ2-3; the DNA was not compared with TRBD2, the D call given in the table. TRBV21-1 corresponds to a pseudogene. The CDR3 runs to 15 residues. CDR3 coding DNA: TGTGCCAGCAGCAAAGGTCGGGGCGGGAGAGATACGCAGTATTTT. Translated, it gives CASSKGRGGRDTQYF.

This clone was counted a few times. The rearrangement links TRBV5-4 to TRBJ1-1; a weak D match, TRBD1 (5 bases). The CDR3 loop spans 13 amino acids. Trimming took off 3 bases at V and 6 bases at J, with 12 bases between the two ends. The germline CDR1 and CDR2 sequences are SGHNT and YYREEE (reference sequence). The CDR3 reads CASSSTGDSEAFF. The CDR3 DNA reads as TGTGCCAGCAGCTCGACGGGGGATTCTGAAGCTTTCTTT.

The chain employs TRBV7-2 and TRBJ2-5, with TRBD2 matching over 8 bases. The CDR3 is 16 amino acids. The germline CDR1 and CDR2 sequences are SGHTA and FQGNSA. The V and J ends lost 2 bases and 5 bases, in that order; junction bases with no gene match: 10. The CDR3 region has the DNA TGTGCCAGCAGCTTATCGGGCGGGAGGATTAGGGAGACCCAGTACTTC. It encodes CASSLSGGRIRETQYF.

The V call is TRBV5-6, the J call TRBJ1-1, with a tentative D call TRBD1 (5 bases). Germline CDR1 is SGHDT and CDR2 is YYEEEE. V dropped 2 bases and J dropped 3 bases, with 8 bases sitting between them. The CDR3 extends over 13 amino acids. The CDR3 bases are TGTGCCAGCAGCTTTGGGGGGGACACTGAAGCTTTCTTT. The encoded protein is CASSFGGDTEAFF.